This TCR beta chain stems from a study of blood T cell repertoires in COVID-19. Per the original data handling: The assay estimated nucleated cells by amplifying reference gene primers. The protocol was immunoSEQ multiplex PCR, while the TCRdb copy is restricted to in-frame clones and leaves out a portion. The DNA was the basis for D and trimming; V, J and clone size are from that table. The sample carries around 99,000 clones, 60% to 85% recorded once. Germline V gene lookup returns CDR1 SGHNT and CDR2 YYREEE (reference sequence). This CDR3 is 15 amino acids long. The V end lost 4 bases, the J end lost 0 bases, and 12 bases lay between the germline ends.

Sequenced material: peripheral blood. The source of this sequence is a man between 65 and 80 years old with acute or convalescent COVID-19. The J gene is TRBJ2-3, the V gene TRBV5-4; tentatively, D is TRBD2 (5 bases). The CDR3 nucleotides are TGTGCCAGCAGCCCGGACTCTGCTAGCACAGATACGCAGTATTTT. This sequence encodes CASSPDSASTDTQYF.